Listed below are T cell receptor beta chains from one sample, sequenced in a study of cytomegalovirus exposure and HLA in healthy donors. Assay: immunoSEQ multiplex PCR; the TCRdb copy retains only in-frame clones and omits some. The sample records around 300,000 clones, roughly 87% being singletons. Sequenced input: PBMCs. The receptors come from a man younger than 40 in good health and CMV-seronegative. Each CDR3 is given with its conserved first and last residue. The D gene is left open where the match is weak. Clone size is given for some rows only: seen once, a few or many times, or a class if the clone is expanded.

>-|TRBD2|TRBJ2-1|TRBV4-3
TGCGCCAGCAGCCAAGATTGGCGGGGGGCCACTGAGCAGTTCTTC
CASSQDWRGATEQFF
>-|TRBD1|TRBJ2-2|TRBV9
TGTGCCAGCAGCGATAGCAGACAGGGATTCACCGGGGAGCTGTTTTTT
CASSDSRQGFTGELFF
>-|TRBD1|TRBJ1-5|TRBV11-2
TGTGCCAGCAGCTCCGGGACGGGGACAGGGGGGGATCAGCCCCAGCATTTT
CASSSGTGTGGDQPQHF
>-|TRBD1|TRBJ2-7|TRBV4-1
TGCGCCAGCAGCGCTTCGACAGGGGCAGTCTACGAGCAGTACTTC
CASSASTGAVYEQYF
>-|-|TRBJ1-1|TRBV18
TGTGCCAGCTCGCAGGGGCCCGGCGGCACTGAAGCTTTCTTT
CASSQGPGGTEAFF
>-|-|TRBJ2-3|TRBV29-1
TGCAGCGTTGAACGCAGGGGTCGCACAGATACGCAGTATTTT
CSVERRGRTDTQYF
>once|-|TRBJ1-2|TRBV7-9
TGTGCCAGCAAAGTGTCGGGAAGTCCGACGGATGGCTACACCTTC
CASKVSGSPTDGYTF
>-|-|TRBJ1-5|TRBV10-1
TGCGCCAGCAGTGCTAGGGAGAGCAATCAGCCCCAGCATTTT
CASSARESNQPQHF
>-|TRBD2|TRBJ2-5|TRBV9
TGTGCCAGCAGCGTAGTGGGAGCGGGGGGAATTCGTGAGACCCAGTACTTC
CASSVVGAGGIRETQYF
>-|-|TRBJ1-1|TRBV4-1
TGCGCCAGCAGCCAGGGCACAGGGTTGAACACTGAAGCTTTCTTT
CASSQGTGLNTEAFF
>-|-|TRBJ1-5|TRBV4-1
TGCGCCAGCAGCCTCCGGACCGGGGAATATAGCAATCAGCCCCAGCATTTT
CASSLRTGEYSNQPQHF
>-|TRBD1|TRBJ2-2|TRBV4-3
TGCGCCAGCAGCCCGGTCGGGACAGAAAACACCGGGGAGCTGTTTTTT
CASSPVGTENTGELFF
>once|-|TRBJ1-4|TRBV6-1
TGTGCCAGCAAAAGGGGCGGGAGAAAACTGTTTTTT
CASKRGGRKLFF
>-|-|TRBJ1-2|TRBV4-3
TGCGCCAGCAGCCATGCCAGACAGGCGAACTATGACTACACCTTC
CASSHARQANYDYTF
>few|TRBD1|TRBJ1-6|TRBV7-2
TGTGCCAGCAGCTCCCGGGACAGGGGTAATTCACCCCTCCACTTT
CASSSRDRGNSPLHF
>-|TRBD1|TRBJ2-7|TRBV19
TGTGCCAGTATTCGGACAGGGACCTTC
CASIRTGTF
>once|TRBD1|TRBJ1-1|TRBV30
TGTGCCTGGAGTCCACCGCCGACAGGGCTTGACACGAACACTGAAGCTTTCTTT
CAWSPPPTGLDTNTEAFF
>once|TRBD1|TRBJ1-2|TRBV29-1
TGCAGCGTTGAAGACCCGACAGGGGGAAGGGCTAACTATGGCTACACCTTC
CSVEDPTGGRANYGYTF
>-|TRBD2|TRBJ2-1|TRBV19
TGTGCCAGTACCCTCCCCGGGACTACCAATGAGCAGTTCTTC
CASTLPGTTNEQFF
>-|-|TRBJ1-2|TRBV25-1
TGTGCCAGCAGTGATGGGGCGTCTGGCTACACCTTC
CASSDGASGYTF
>-|TRBD1|TRBJ1-1|TRBV7-9
TGTGCCAGCAGCTTAACCGGGACAGGGACTTCTAACACTGAAGCTTTCTTT
CASSLTGTGTSNTEAFF
>once|-|TRBJ1-1|TRBV7-6
TGTGCCAGCAGCCCGAGTCCGGGGGCTGAAGCTTTCTTT
CASSPSPGAEAFF
>-|-|TRBJ1-6|TRBV15
TGTGCCACCAGCAGAGATAGAAATTCACCCCTCCACTTT
CATSRDRNSPLHF
>-|-|TRBJ2-7|TRBV4-1
TGCGCCAGCAGCCAAGGAAGGGGGTCCTACGAGCAGTACTTC
CASSQGRGSYEQYF
>-|-|TRBJ1-6|TRBV6-4
TGTGCCAGCAGGGCAAGGAGCTCCTATAATTCACCCCTCCACTTT
CASRARSSYNSPLHF
>-|-|TRBJ2-7|TRBV6-6
TGTGCCAGCAGTTACTCCTCAGGGCGCTACGAGCAGTACTTC
CASSYSSGRYEQYF
>-|TRBD2|TRBJ2-5|TRBV11-2
TGTGCCAGCAGCTTAGATTGGGGACTAGCCTACCAAGAGACCCAGTACTTC
CASSLDWGLAYQETQYF
>-|TRBD1|TRBJ1-2|TRBV5-1
TGCGCCAGCAGCTGGACGGGACAGTCTAGGGGGTATGGCTACACCTTC
CASSWTGQSRGYGYTF
>-|TRBD2|TRBJ2-2|TRBV7-7
TGTGCCAGCAGCTCCACAAGCGGGGGCCCTTTCACCGGGGAGCTGTTTTTT
CASSSTSGGPFTGELFF
>-|-|TRBJ1-1|TRBV2
TGTGCCAGCATAGGGGACACTGAAGCTTTCTTT
CASIGDTEAFF
>-|-|TRBJ1-5|TRBV27
TGTGCCAGCAGTCCCGGCGACGGGAATCAGCCCCAGCATTTT
CASSPGDGNQPQHF
>-|-|TRBJ2-7|TRBV10-3
TGTGCCATCAGTGAGTCGGCGGAATCCTACGAGCAGTACTTC
CAISESAESYEQYF
>few|-|TRBJ1-3|TRBV6-5
TGTGCCAGCAGTACGTATCTTAGCTCTGGAAACACCATATATTTT
CASSTYLSSGNTIYF
>few|TRBD1|TRBJ2-1|TRBV6-5
TGTGCCAGCAGTTTATCCGGGACAGCATTCGATGAGCAGTTCTTC
CASSLSGTAFDEQFF